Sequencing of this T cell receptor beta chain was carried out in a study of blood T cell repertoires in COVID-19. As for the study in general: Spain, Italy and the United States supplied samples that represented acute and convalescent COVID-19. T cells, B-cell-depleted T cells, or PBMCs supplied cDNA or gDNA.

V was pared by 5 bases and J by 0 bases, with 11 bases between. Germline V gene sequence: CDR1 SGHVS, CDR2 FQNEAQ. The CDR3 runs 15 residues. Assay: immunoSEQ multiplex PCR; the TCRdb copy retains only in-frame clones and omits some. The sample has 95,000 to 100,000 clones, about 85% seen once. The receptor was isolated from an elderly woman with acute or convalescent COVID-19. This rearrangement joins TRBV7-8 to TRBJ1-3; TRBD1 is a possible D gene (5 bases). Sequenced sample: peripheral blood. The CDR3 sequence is CASSSQGYSGNTIYF. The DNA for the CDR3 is TGTGCCAGCAGCAGTCAGGGATACTCTGGAAACACCATATATTTT.